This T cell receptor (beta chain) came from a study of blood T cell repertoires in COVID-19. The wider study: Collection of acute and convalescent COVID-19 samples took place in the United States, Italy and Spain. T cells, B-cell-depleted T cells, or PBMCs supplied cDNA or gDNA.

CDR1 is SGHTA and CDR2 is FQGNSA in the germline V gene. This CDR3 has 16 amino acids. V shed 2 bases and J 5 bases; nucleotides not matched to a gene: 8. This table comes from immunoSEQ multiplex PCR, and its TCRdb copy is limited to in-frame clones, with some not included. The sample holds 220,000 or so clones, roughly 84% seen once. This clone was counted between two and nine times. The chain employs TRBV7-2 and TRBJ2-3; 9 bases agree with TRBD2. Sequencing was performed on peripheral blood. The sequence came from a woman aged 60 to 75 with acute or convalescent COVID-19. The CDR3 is CASSLWGGGAVDTQYF. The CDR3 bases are TGTGCCAGCAGCTTATGGGGCGGGGGGGCTGTAGATACGCAGTATTTT.